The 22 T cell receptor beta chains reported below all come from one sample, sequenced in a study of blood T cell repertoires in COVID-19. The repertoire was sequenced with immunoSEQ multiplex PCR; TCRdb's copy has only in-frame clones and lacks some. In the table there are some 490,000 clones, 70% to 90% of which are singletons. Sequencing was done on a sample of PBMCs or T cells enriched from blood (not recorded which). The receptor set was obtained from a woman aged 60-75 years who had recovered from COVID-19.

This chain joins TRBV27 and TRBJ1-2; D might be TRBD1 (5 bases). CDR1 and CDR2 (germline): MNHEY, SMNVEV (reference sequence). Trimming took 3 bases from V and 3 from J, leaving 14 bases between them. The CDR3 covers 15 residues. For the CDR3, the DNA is TGTGCCAGCAGTTTGTCCTGGGGGGGGGACTATGGCTACACCTTC. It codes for CASSLSWGGDYGYTF.

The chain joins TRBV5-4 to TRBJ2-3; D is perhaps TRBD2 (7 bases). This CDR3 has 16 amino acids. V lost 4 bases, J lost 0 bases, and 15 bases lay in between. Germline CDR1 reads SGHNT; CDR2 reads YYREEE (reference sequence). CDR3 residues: CASSPRGGGSTDTQYF. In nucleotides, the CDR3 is TGTGCCAGCAGCCCGCGAGGGGGGGGGAGCACAGATACGCAGTATTTT.

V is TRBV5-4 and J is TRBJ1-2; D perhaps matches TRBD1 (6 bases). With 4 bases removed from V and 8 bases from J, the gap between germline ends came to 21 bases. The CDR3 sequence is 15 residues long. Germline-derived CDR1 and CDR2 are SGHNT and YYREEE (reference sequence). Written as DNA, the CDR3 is TGTGCCAGCAGCCCCGGCGGGGGCAGGGTCGACGGCTACACCTTC. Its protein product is CASSPGGGRVDGYTF.

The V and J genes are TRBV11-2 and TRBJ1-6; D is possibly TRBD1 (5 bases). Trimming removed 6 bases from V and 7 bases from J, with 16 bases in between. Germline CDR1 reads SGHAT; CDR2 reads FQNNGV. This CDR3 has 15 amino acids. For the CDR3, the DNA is TGTGCCAGCAGGGCATGGGGGGACCCCAATTCACCCCTCCACTTT. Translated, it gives CASRAWGDPNSPLHF.

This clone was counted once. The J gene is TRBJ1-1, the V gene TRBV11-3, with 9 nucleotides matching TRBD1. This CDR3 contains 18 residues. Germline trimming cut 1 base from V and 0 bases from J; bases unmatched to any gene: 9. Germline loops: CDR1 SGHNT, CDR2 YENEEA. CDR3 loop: CASSLVYRGPNLNTEAFF. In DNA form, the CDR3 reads TGTGCCAGCAGCTTAGTTTACAGGGGGCCCAATTTGAACACTGAAGCTTTCTTT.

In DNA, the CDR3 is TGTGCCAGCAGCTCGACCGGGACTAGACAGGAGACCCAGTACTTC. Residues: CASSSTGTRQETQYF. The gene calls are TRBV27 and TRBJ2-5; 8 nucleotides match TRBD2. The CDR3 is 15 amino acids. The V gene's germline CDR1 is MNHEY and CDR2 SMNVEV (reference sequence). J was trimmed by 5 bases and V by 6 bases; bases with no gene match: 11.

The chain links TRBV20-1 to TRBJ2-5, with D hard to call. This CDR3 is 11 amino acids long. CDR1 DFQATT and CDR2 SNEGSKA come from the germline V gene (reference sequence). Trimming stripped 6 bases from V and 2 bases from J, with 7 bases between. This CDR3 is CSASTQETQYF. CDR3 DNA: TGCAGTGCCTCGACACAAGAGACCCAGTACTTC.

The chain's CDR3 is CASSLVADRVRETQYF. In DNA, the CDR3 is TGTGCCAGCAGCTTAGTTGCGGACAGGGTGAGAGAGACCCAGTACTTC. The chain employs TRBV7-2 and TRBJ2-5; TRBD1 matches at 8 bases. CDR1 SGHTA and CDR2 FQGNSA come from the germline V gene. CDR3 size: 16 residues. J was trimmed by 4 bases and V by 1 base; bases with no gene match: 8.

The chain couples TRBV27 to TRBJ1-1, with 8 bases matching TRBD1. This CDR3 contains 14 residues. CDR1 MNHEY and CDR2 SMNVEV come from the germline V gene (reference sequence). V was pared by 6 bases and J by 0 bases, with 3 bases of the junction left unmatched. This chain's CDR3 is CASRGTGLNTEAFF. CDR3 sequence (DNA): TGTGCCAGCAGGGGGACAGGCCTGAACACTGAAGCTTTCTTT.

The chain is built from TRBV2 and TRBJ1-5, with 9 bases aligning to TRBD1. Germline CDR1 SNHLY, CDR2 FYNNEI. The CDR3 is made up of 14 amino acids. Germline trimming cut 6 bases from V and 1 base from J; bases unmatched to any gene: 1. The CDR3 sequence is CASRTGGSNQPQHF. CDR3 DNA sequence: TGTGCCAGCAGGACAGGGGGAAGCAATCAGCCCCAGCATTTT. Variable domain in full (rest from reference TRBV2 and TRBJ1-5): EPEVTQTPSHQVTQMGQEVILRCVPISNHLYFYWYRQILGQKVEFLVSFYNNEISEKSEIFDDQFSVERPDGSNFTLKIRSTKLEDSAMYFCASRTGGSNQPQHFGDGTRLSIL.

The CDR3 nucleotides read TGTGCCAGCAGTTTAGAGGGGCGAGGGCCCCAGCATTTT. Translating it yields CASSLEGRGPQHF. The chain combines TRBV12-3 or TRBV12-4 with TRBJ1-5; the D gene is possibly TRBD1 (5 bases). The CDR3 spans 13 residues. V lost 1 base and J 9 bases, leaving 10 bases between the germline ends.

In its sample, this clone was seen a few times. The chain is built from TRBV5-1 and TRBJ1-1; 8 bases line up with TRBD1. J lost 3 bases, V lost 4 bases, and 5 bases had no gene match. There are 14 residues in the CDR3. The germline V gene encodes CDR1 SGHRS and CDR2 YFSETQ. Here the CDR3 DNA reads TGCGCCAGCAGCGTCAACAGGGGGTACACTGAAGCTTTCTTT. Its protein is CASSVNRGYTEAFF.

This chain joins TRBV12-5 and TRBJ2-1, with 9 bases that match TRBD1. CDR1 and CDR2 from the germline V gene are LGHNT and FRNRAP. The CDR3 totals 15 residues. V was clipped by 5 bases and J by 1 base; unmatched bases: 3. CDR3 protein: CASGKTGGSYNEQFF. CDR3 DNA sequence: TGTGCTAGTGGTAAGACAGGGGGATCCTACAATGAGCAGTTCTTC.

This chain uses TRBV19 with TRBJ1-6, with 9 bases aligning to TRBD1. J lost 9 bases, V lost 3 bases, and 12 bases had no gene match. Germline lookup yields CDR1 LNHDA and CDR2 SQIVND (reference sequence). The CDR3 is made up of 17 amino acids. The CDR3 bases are TGTGCCAGTAGTATGGGAGCCGGGACAGGGATTTCTTCACCCCTCCACTTT. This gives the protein CASSMGAGTGISSPLHF.

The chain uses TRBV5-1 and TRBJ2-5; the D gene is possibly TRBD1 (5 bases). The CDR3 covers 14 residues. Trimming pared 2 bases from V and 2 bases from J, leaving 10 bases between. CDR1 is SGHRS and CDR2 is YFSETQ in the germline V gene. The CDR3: CASSFQGLQETQYF. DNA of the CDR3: TGCGCCAGCAGCTTCCAGGGTTTACAAGAGACCCAGTACTTC.

CDR3 coding DNA: TGTGCCAGCAGCTCAGGGGCAAACTATGGCTACACCTTC. Its protein is CASSSGANYGYTF. The J gene is TRBJ1-2, the V gene TRBV3-1 (or the pseudogene TRBV3-2); weak D call: TRBD1 (6 bases). The CDR3 is 13 residues long. Germline V gene lookup returns CDR1 LGHDT and CDR2 YNNKEL (reference sequence). Trimming cost V 5 bases and J 2 bases, with 9 bases left between them.

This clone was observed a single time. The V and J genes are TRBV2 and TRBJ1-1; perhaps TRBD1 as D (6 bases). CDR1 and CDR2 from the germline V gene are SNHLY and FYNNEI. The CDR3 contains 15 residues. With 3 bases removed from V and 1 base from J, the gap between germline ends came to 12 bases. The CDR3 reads CASSDPRTENTEAFF. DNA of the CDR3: TGTGCCAGCAGTGACCCCCGGACAGAGAACACTGAAGCTTTCTTT.

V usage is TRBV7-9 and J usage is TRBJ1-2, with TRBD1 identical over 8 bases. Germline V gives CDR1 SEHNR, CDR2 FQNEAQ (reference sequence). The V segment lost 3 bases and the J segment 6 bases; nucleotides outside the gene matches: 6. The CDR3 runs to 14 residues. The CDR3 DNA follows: TGTGCCAGCAGCTTCACGGACAGGGTAGATGGCTACACCTTC. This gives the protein CASSFTDRVDGYTF.

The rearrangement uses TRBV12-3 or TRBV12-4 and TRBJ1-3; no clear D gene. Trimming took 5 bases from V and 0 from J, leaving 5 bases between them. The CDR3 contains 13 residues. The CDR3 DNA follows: TGTGCCAGCAGTCAGTTCTCTGGAAACACCATATATTTT. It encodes CASSQFSGNTIYF.

CDR3: CASSLAQGGYNEQFF. In DNA, the CDR3 is TGCGCCAGCAGCTTGGCGCAGGGGGGCTACAATGAGCAGTTCTTC. The chain combines TRBV5-1 with TRBJ2-1; TRBD1 is a possible D gene (7 bases). Germline values: CDR1 SGHRS, CDR2 YFSETQ. The CDR3 runs to 15 residues. V lost 0 bases and J 3 bases, leaving 10 bases between the germline ends.

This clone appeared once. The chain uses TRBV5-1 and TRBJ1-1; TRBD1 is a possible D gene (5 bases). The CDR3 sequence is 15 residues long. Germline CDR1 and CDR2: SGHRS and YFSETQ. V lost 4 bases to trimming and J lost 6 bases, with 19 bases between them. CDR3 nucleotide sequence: TGCGCCAGCAGCCGCCGTCTCGGGGGAAATTCTGAAGCTTTCTTT. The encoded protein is CASSRRLGGNSEAFF.

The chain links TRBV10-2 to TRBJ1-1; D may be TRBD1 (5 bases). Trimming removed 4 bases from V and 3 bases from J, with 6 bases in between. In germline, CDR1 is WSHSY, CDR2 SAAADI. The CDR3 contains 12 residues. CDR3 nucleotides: TGCGCCAGCAGTGCCAGGGACACTGAAGCTTTCTTT. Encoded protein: CASSARDTEAFF.